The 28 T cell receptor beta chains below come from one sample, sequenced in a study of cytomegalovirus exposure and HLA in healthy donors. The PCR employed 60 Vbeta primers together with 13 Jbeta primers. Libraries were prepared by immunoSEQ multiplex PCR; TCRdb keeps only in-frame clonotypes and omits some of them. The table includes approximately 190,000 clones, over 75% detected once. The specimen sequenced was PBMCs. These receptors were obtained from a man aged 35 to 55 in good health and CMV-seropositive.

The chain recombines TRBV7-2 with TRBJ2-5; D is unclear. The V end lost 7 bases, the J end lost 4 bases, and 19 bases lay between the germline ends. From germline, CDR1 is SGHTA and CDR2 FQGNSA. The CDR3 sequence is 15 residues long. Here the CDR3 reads CASTPGVGTLETQYF. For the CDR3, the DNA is TGTGCCAGCACCCCGGGTGTCGGAACACTAGAGACCCAGTACTTC.

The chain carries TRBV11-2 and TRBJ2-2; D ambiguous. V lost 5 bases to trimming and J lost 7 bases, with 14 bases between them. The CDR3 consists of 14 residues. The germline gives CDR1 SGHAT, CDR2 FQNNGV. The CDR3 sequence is CASSPQWAGGELFF. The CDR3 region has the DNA TGTGCCAGCAGCCCCCAGTGGGCAGGCGGGGAGCTGTTTTTT.

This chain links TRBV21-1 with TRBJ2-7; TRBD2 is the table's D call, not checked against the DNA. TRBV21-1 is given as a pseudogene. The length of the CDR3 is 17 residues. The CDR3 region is CASSKRWRPRGTYEQYF. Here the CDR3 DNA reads TGTGCCAGCAGCAAAAGGTGGAGACCCCGGGGGACCTACGAGCAGTACTTC.

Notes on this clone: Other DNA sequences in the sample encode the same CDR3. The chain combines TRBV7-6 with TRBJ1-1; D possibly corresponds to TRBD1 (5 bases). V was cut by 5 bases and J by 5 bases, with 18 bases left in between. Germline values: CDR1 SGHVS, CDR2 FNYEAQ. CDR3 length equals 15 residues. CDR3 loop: CASSPDRGRGTEAFF. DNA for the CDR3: TGTGCCAGCAGCCCCGATCGGGGGAGGGGAACTGAAGCTTTCTTT.

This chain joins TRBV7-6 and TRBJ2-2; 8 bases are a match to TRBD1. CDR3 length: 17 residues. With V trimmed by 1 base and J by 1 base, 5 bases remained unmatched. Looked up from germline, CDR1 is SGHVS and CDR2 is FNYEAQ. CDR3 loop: CASSLGAGTGNTGELFF. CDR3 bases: TGTGCCAGCAGCTTAGGGGCGGGGACAGGGAACACCGGGGAGCTGTTTTTT. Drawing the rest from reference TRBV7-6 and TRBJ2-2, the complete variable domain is GAGVSQSPRYKVTKRGQDVALRCDPISGHVSLYWYRQALGQGPEFLTYFNYEAQQDKSGLPNDRFSAERPEGSISTLTIQRTEQRDSAMYRCASSLGAGTGNTGELFFGEGSRLTVL.

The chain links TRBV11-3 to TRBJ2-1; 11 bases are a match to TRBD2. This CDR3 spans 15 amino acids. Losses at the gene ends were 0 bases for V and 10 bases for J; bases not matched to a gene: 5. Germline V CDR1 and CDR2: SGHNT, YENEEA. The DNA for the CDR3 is TGTGCCAGCAGCTTAGATCCCCTAGCGGGGGGCGAGCAGTTCTTC. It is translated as CASSLDPLAGGEQFF.

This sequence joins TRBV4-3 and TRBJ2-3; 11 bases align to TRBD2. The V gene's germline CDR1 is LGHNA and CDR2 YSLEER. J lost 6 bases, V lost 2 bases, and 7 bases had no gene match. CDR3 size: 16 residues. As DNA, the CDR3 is TGCGCCAGCAGCCAAATTAGCGGGGGGGCTGAGGATACGCAGTATTTT. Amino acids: CASSQISGGAEDTQYF.

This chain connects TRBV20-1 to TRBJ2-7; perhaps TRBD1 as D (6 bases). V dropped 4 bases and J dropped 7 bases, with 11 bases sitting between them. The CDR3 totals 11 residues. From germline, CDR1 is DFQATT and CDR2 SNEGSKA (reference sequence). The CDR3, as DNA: TGCAGTGCTAATCAGGGGCAAGAGCAGTACTTC. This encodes CSANQGQEQYF.

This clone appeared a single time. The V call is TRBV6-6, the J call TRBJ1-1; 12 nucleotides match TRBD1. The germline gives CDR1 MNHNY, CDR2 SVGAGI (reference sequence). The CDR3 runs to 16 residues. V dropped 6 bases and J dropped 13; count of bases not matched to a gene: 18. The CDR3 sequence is CASSPSPGQGAIVGFF. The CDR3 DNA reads TGTGCCAGCAGCCCATCTCCGGGACAGGGGGCGATTGTAGGTTTCTTT.

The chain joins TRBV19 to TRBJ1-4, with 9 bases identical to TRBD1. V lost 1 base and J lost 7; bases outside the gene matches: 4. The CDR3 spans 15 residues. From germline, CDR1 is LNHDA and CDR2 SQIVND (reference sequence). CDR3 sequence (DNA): TGTGCCAGTAGTATAGGGGGGGGACAGGGTGAAAAACTGTTTTTT. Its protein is CASSIGGGQGEKLFF.

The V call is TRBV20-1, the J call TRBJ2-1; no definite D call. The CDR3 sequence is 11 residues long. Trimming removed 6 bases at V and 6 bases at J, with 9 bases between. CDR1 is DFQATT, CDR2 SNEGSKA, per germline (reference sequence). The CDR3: CSALSLNEQFF. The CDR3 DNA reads TGCAGTGCGCTATCCCTCAATGAGCAGTTCTTC.

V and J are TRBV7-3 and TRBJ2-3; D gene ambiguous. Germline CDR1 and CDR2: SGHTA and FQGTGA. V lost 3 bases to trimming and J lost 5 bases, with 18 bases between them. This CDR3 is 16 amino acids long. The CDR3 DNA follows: TGTGCCAGCAGCTTCCTACAAACGACTCCGGTAGATACGCAGTATTTT. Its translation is CASSFLQTTPVDTQYF.

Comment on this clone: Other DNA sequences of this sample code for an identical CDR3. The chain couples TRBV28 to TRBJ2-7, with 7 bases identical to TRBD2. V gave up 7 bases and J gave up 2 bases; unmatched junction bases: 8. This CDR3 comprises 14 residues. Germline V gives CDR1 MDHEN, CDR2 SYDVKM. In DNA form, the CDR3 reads TGTGCCAGCAAGCCAGCGGGGACCACCTACGAGCAGTACTTC. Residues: CASKPAGTTYEQYF.

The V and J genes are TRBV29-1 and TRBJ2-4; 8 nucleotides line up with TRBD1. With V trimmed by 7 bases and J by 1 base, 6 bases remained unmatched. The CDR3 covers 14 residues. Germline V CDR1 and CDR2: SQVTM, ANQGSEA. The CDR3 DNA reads TGCAGCGCAGGGGGCGGCTTGGCCAAAAACATTCAGTACTTC. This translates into CSAGGGLAKNIQYF.

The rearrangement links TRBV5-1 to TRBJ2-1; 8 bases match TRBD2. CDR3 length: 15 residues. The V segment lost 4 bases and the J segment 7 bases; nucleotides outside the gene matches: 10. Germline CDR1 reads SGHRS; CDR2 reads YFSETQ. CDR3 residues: CASSPVRGGPNEQFF. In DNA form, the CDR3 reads TGCGCCAGCAGCCCAGTCCGGGGGGGGCCGAATGAGCAGTTCTTC. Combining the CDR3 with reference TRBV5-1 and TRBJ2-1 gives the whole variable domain KAGVTQTPRYLIKTRGQQVTLSCSPISGHRSVSWYQQTPGQGLQFLFEYFSETQRNKGNFPGRFSGRQFSNSRSEMNVSTLELGDSALYLCASSPVRGGPNEQFFGPGTRLTVL.

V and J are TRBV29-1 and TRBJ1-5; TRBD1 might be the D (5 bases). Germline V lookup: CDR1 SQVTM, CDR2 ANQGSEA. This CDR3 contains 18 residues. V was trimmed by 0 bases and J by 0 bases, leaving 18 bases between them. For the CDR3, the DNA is TGCAGCGTTGAAGATACGCGGCACAGGCGCTATAGCAATCAGCCCCAGCATTTT. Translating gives CSVEDTRHRRYSNQPQHF.

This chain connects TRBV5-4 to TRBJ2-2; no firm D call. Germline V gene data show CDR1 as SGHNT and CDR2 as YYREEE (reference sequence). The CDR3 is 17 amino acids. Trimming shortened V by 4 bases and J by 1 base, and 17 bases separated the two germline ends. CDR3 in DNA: TGTGCCAGCAGCCGTAGCCCAGACTCCCAGAACACCGGGGAGCTGTTTTTT. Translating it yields CASSRSPDSQNTGELFF.

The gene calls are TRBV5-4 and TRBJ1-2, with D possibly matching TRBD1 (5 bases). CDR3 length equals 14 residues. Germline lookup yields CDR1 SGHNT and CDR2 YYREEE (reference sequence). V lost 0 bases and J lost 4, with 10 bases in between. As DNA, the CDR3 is TGTGCCAGCAGCTTGGCCTTAGGGGTCTATGGCTACACCTTC. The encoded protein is CASSLALGVYGYTF.

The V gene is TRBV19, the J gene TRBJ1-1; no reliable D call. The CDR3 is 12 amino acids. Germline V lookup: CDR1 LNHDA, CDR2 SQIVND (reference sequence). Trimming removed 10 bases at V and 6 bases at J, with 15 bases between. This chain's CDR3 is CAITPPGPEAFF. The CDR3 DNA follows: TGTGCCATTACCCCACCGGGTCCTGAAGCTTTCTTT. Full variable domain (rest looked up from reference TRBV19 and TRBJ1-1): DGGITQSPKYLFRKEGQNVTLSCEQNLNHDAMYWYRQDPGQGLRLIYYSQIVNDFQKGDIAEGYSVSREKKESFPLTVTSAQKNPTAFYLCAITPPGPEAFFGQGTRLTVV.

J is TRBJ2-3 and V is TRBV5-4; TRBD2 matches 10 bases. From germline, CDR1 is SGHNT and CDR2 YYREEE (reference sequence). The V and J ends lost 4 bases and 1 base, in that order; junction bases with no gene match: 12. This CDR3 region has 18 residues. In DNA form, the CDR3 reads TGTGCCAGCAGCGGCCCGGGAGTTCTAGCGGGGGGCACAGATACGCAGTATTTT. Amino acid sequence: CASSGPGVLAGGTDTQYF.

The CDR3 here is CATSRDKRVNSPLHF. The CDR3 DNA is TGTGCCACCAGCAGAGATAAGAGGGTTAATTCACCCCTCCACTTT. The chain recombines TRBV15 with TRBJ1-6; no clear D gene. Germline V lookup: CDR1 LNHNV, CDR2 YYDKDF (reference sequence). V was shortened by 0 bases and J by 6 bases, with 9 bases between the two germline ends. The CDR3 length is 15 residues. Combining the CDR3 with reference TRBV15 and TRBJ1-6 gives the whole variable domain DAMVIQNPRYQVTQFGKPVTLSCSQTLNHNVMYWYQQKSSQAPKLLFHYYDKDFNNEADTPDNFQSRRPNTSFCFLDIRSPGLGDTAMYLCATSRDKRVNSPLHFGNGTRLTVT.

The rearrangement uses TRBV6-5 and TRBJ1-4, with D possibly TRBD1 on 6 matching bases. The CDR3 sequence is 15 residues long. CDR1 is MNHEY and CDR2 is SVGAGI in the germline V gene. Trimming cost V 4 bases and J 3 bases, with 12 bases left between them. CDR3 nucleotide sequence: TGTGCCAGCAGTTCCAGACAGGAGCCTAATGAAAAACTGTTTTTT. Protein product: CASSSRQEPNEKLFF.

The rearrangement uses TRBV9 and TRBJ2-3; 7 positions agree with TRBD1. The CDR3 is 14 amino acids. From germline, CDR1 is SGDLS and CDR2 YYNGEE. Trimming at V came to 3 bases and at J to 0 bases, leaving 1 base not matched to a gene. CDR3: CASSEQGSTDTQYF. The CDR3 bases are TGTGCCAGCAGCGAACAGGGGAGCACAGATACGCAGTATTTT.

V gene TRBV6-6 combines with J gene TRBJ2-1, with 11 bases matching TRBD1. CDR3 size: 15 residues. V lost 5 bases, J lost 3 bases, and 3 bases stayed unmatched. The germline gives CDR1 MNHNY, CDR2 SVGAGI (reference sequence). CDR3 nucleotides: TGTGCCAGCAGTGCCGGGACAGGGGGCTACAATGAGCAGTTCTTC. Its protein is CASSAGTGGYNEQFF.

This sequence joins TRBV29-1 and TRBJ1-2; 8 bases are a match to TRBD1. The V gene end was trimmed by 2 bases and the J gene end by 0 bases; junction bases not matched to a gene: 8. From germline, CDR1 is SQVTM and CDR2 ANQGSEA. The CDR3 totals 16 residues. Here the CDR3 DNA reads TGCAGCGTTGAAACCAGGGGGCGAGATACTAACTATGGCTACACCTTC. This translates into CSVETRGRDTNYGYTF.

Written as DNA, the CDR3 is TGTGCCAGCAGCTTCCTAACACGGCAAGGGGAATATGGCTACACCTTC. Translating gives CASSFLTRQGEYGYTF. The chain carries TRBV5-4 and TRBJ1-2, with D tentatively TRBD1 (5 bases). The V gene's germline CDR1 is SGHNT and CDR2 YYREEE (reference sequence). This CDR3 is 16 amino acids long. The ends were cut back, 2 bases at V and 5 bases at J, with 19 bases in the middle. Full variable domain (remainder filled in from reference TRBV5-4 and TRBJ1-2): ETGVTQSPTHLIKTRGQQVTLRCSSQSGHNTVSWYQQALGQGPQFIFQYYREEENGRGNFPPRFSGLQFPNYSSELNVNALELDDSALYLCASSFLTRQGEYGYTFGSGTRLTVV.

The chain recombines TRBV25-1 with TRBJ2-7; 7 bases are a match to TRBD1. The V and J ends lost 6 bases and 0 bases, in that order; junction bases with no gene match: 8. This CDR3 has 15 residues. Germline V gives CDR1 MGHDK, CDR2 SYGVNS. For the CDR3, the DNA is TGTGCCAGCAGACGAACAGGGACAGCCTCCTACGAGCAGTACTTC. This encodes CASRRTGTASYEQYF.

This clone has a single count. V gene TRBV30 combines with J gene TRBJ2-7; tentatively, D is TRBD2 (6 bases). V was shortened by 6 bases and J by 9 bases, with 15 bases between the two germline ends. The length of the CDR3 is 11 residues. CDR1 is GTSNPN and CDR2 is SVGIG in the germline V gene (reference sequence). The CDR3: CACRLGLGQYF. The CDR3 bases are TGTGCCTGCCGGTTGGGACTTGGGCAGTACTTC.